These 28 T cell receptor beta chains were all obtained from the same sample, sequenced in a study of T cell responses to AZD1222 COVID-19 vaccine. This table comes from immunoSEQ multiplex PCR, and its TCRdb copy is limited to in-frame clones, with some not included. In the table there are around 100,000 clones, more than 85% of which are singletons. This material consisted of peripheral blood, taken on day 0 of AZD1222 vaccination. Receptors originate from an adult in good health.

The chain uses TRBV7-6 and TRBJ2-3; 10 nucleotides line up with TRBD1. Germline V lookup: CDR1 SGHVS, CDR2 FNYEAQ. There are 15 residues in the CDR3. Trimming cost V 4 bases and J 3 bases; bases outside gene matches: 4. Here the CDR3 reads CASSSGQGSTDTQYF. DNA for the CDR3: TGTGCCAGCAGCTCGGGACAGGGGAGTACAGATACGCAGTATTTT. Full variable domain (remainder filled in from reference TRBV7-6 and TRBJ2-3): GAGVSQSPRYKVTKRGQDVALRCDPISGHVSLYWYRQALGQGPEFLTYFNYEAQQDKSGLPNDRFSAERPEGSISTLTIQRTEQRDSAMYRCASSSGQGSTDTQYFGPGTRLTVL.

The rearrangement links TRBV4-1 to TRBJ1-2; D is undetermined. Germline V gene lookup returns CDR1 MGHRA and CDR2 YSYEKL. Trimming shortened V by 0 bases and J by 6 bases, and 11 bases separated the two germline ends. The CDR3 has 14 residues. The CDR3 loop reads CASSQEGTRNGYTF. For the CDR3, the DNA is TGCGCCAGCAGCCAAGAGGGCACTAGGAATGGCTACACCTTC.

This chain links TRBV6-5 with TRBJ1-1, with 9 bases lining up with TRBD1. The trim removed 7 bases at V and 3 bases at J, leaving 6 bases unmatched. Germline CDR1 MNHEY, CDR2 SVGAGI. CDR3 size: 14 residues. The CDR3 DNA reads TGTGCCAGCAACCTCCGGGACAGGGACACTGAAGCTTTCTTT. It translates to CASNLRDRDTEAFF.

The chain links TRBV6-5 to TRBJ2-1, with a possible D match to TRBD2 (5 bases). CDR1 and CDR2 (germline): MNHEY, SVGAGI. Trimming cost V 5 bases and J 1 base, with 12 bases left between them. CDR3 size: 15 residues. The CDR3 here is CASSPSGGSYNEQFF. The CDR3 DNA follows: TGTGCCAGCAGTCCGAGCGGCGGATCCTACAATGAGCAGTTCTTC.

The chain joins TRBV5-1 to TRBJ2-6; D not certain. Germline assignment: CDR1 SGHRS and CDR2 YFSETQ. V lost 0 bases, J lost 0 bases, and 4 bases lay in between. The CDR3 length is 15 residues. The CDR3 coding sequence is TGCGCCAGCAGCTTGGGGAGCTCTGGGGCCAACGTCCTGACTTTC. The encoded protein is CASSLGSSGANVLTF.

A remark on this clone: Because the CDR3 is missing its conserved closing phenylalanine or tryptophan, this is likely a read error. No DNA is shown, since the ends of the CDR3 on it are uncertain; the CDR3 is the one TCRdb lists. The chain joins TRBV5-1 to TRBJ2-7; TRBD2 is the table's D call and was not checked against the DNA. The CDR3 region is 13 residues in length, termini included. Germline assignment: CDR1 SGHRS and CDR2 YFSETQ. The chain's CDR3 is CASSPRKLAGGLP.

The chain employs TRBV4-2 and TRBJ2-7; 7 positions match TRBD2. V shed 3 bases, J shed 3 bases, and the junction held 8 bases outside the gene matches. Germline V gene data show CDR1 as LGHNA and CDR2 as YNFKEQ. The CDR3 has 15 amino acids. The CDR3: CASSHGLEGSYEQYF. CDR3 DNA sequence: TGTGCCAGCAGCCATGGACTAGAGGGGAGCTACGAGCAGTACTTC.

This rearrangement joins TRBV3-1 (or the pseudogene TRBV3-2) to TRBJ2-3, with 10 bases lining up with TRBD1. Per germline, CDR1 LGHDT and CDR2 YNNKEL (reference sequence). The CDR3 is 17 amino acids. V was pared by 0 bases and J by 6 bases, with 9 bases of the junction left unmatched. This CDR3 is CASSQDHGTGAGDTQYF. The DNA for the CDR3 is TGTGCCAGCAGCCAAGATCACGGGACAGGGGCTGGGGATACGCAGTATTTT.

The chain has TRBV3-1 (or the pseudogene TRBV3-2) and TRBJ1-2; D may be TRBD1 (5 bases). Trimming cost V 5 bases and J 8 bases, with 21 bases left between them. The CDR3 is 15 residues long. Germline lookup yields CDR1 LGHDT and CDR2 YNNKEL (reference sequence). CDR3 DNA: TGTGCCAGCAGCAAATGGCAGGGAGCTATCTACGGCTACACCTTC. Its protein is CASSKWQGAIYGYTF.

The chain recombines TRBV28 with TRBJ1-1; 7 nucleotides match TRBD1. CDR1 MDHEN and CDR2 SYDVKM come from the germline V gene. The CDR3 covers 15 residues. The V segment lost 5 bases and the J segment 0 bases; nucleotides outside the gene matches: 6. The CDR3 reads CASSPGGQLNTEAFF. CDR3 bases: TGTGCCAGCAGTCCAGGGGGACAGTTGAACACTGAAGCTTTCTTT.

This clone has only a few counts. The CDR3 reads CASSGLQESTDTQYF. CDR3 in DNA: TGTGCCAGCTCCGGACTACAAGAGAGCACAGATACGCAGTATTTT. The chain joins TRBV18 to TRBJ2-3, with D possibly being TRBD2 (6 bases). With 6 bases removed from V and 0 bases from J, the gap between germline ends came to 13 bases. The CDR3 covers 15 residues. Germline V CDR1 and CDR2: KGHSH, LQKENI.

The chain has TRBV7-9 and TRBJ2-1; 10 nucleotides agree with TRBD2. CDR1 is SEHNR, CDR2 FQNEAQ, per germline (reference sequence). There are 18 residues in the CDR3. The V segment lost 5 bases and the J segment 5 bases; nucleotides outside the gene matches: 15. The CDR3 DNA reads TGTGCCAGCAGCCCGAGCCACCTTAGCGGGAGGCTGAACAATGAGCAGTTCTTC. Protein product: CASSPSHLSGRLNNEQFF.

The chain links TRBV5-1 to TRBJ2-7; 7 bases are a match to TRBD1. The CDR3 covers 16 residues. Trimming cost V 0 bases and J 5 bases; bases outside gene matches: 11. Germline V lookup: CDR1 SGHRS, CDR2 YFSETQ. The CDR3 sequence: CASSLVPGTDPNEQYF. The CDR3, as DNA: TGCGCCAGCAGCTTGGTCCCTGGGACAGATCCCAACGAGCAGTACTTC.

Only a few counts were recorded for this clone. The DNA of the CDR3 is TGTGCCAGCAGTGACAAAGCGGGAGGGCCCTACGAGCAGTACTTC. Translated, it gives CASSDKAGGPYEQYF. This rearrangement joins TRBV6-1 to TRBJ2-7; TRBD2 agrees at 10 bases. CDR1 and CDR2 (germline): MNHNS, SASEGT. CDR3 length: 15 residues. V shed 3 bases, J shed 2 bases, and the junction held 4 bases outside the gene matches.

V gene TRBV12-3 or TRBV12-4 combines with J gene TRBJ2-2; D unclear. Trimming took off 6 bases at V and 5 bases at J, with 10 bases between the two ends. This CDR3 spans 13 amino acids. The CDR3 DNA sequence: TGTGCCAGCAGAAATCAGGATACCGGGGAGCTGTTTTTT. This translates into CASRNQDTGELFF.

The chain combines TRBV9 with TRBJ2-7, with D possibly being TRBD1 (5 bases). The CDR3 consists of 14 residues. From germline, CDR1 is SGDLS and CDR2 YYNGEE. V was trimmed by 1 base and J by 3 bases, leaving 11 bases between them. The CDR3 spells CASSVWGVGYEQYF. Here the CDR3 DNA reads TGTGCCAGCAGCGTATGGGGCGTCGGCTACGAGCAGTACTTC.

The V and J genes are TRBV29-1 and TRBJ1-2; D is ambiguous. Germline V gene data show CDR1 as SQVTM and CDR2 as ANQGSEA. V shed 0 bases and J shed 2 bases, with 16 bases lying between them. The CDR3 spans 16 residues. The CDR3 protein is CSVEDLLGFGNYGYTF. As DNA, the CDR3 is TGCAGCGTTGAAGACCTTCTGGGGTTCGGGAACTATGGCTACACCTTC.

The CDR3 sequence is CASSDFADTQYF. CDR3 DNA sequence: TGTGCCAGCAGCGATTTTGCGGATACGCAGTATTTT. V usage is TRBV28 and J usage is TRBJ2-3; D ambiguous. This CDR3 region has 12 residues. Germline CDR1 and CDR2: MDHEN and SYDVKM. Trimming left V 6 bases short and J 6 bases short, with 10 bases between. Filled out from reference TRBV28 and TRBJ2-3, the complete variable domain reads DVKVTQSSRYLVKRTGEKVFLECVQDMDHENMFWYRQDPGLGLRLIYFSYDVKMKEKGDIPEGYSVSREKKERFSLILESASTNQTSMYLCASSDFADTQYFGPGTRLTVL.

The rearrangement links TRBV11-2 to TRBJ1-3; D perhaps matches TRBD1 (5 bases). This CDR3 spans 15 amino acids. Trimming cost V 1 base and J 2 bases, with 9 bases left between them. Germline-derived CDR1 and CDR2 are SGHAT and FQNNGV. The CDR3 is CASSLGVTAGNTIYF. CDR3 DNA sequence: TGTGCCAGCAGCTTAGGGGTGACAGCTGGAAACACCATATATTTT.

The chain carries TRBV11-2 and TRBJ1-2; tentative D call: TRBD1 (5 bases). Germline CDR1 and CDR2: SGHAT and FQNNGV. V was cut by 6 bases and J by 8 bases, with 22 bases left in between. The CDR3 loop spans 15 amino acids. The CDR3 DNA reads TGTGCCAGCAGACCTCCCTGGGGGTATGATGGCGGCTACACCTTC. It specifies CASRPPWGYDGGYTF.

Only one count was recorded for this clone. The V call is TRBV27, the J call TRBJ1-1; TRBD1 is a possible D gene (5 bases). V lost 5 bases to trimming and J lost 1 base, with 11 bases between them. CDR1 and CDR2 (germline): MNHEY, SMNVEV (reference sequence). There are 14 residues in the CDR3. CDR3 amino acids: CASSGAIQNTEAFF. Written as DNA, the CDR3 is TGTGCCAGCAGTGGGGCCATACAGAACACTGAAGCTTTCTTT.

V is TRBV10-2 and J is TRBJ1-5, with D hard to call. Looked up from germline, CDR1 is WSHSY and CDR2 is SAAADI. This CDR3 has 13 amino acids. V dropped 7 bases and J dropped 4 bases, with 11 bases sitting between them. DNA of the CDR3: TGCGCCAGCACCCTCGACCAAAATCAGCCCCAGCATTTT. Encoded protein: CASTLDQNQPQHF.

In its sample, this clone was seen once. The chain joins TRBV12-3 or TRBV12-4 to TRBJ1-2, with unresolved D. V was trimmed by 1 base and J by 2 bases, leaving 2 bases between them. CDR3 length: 12 amino acids. The CDR3 spells CASSLVNYGYTF. In nucleotides, the CDR3 is TGTGCCAGCAGTTTAGTAAACTATGGCTACACCTTC.

This clone was found once. The chain recombines TRBV6-5 with TRBJ1-3; D ambiguous. Germline CDR1 is MNHEY and CDR2 is SVGAGI. Trimming took off 7 bases at V and 0 bases at J, with 7 bases between the two ends. The CDR3 consists of 13 residues. The CDR3 DNA is TGTGCCAGCACTTATGGCTCTGGAAACACCATATATTTT. Translating it yields CASTYGSGNTIYF.

The CDR3 coding sequence is TGTGCCAGTAGCAGAGAGGGGGACACTGAAGCTTTCTTT. Amino acid sequence: CASSREGDTEAFF. This rearrangement joins TRBV19 to TRBJ1-1; TRBD1 might be the D (6 bases). V was pared by 6 bases and J by 3 bases, with 11 bases between. The CDR3 consists of 13 residues. Looked up from germline, CDR1 is LNHDA and CDR2 is SQIVND (reference sequence). The variable domain in full, completed from reference TRBV19 and TRBJ1-1, reads DGGITQSPKYLFRKEGQNVTLSCEQNLNHDAMYWYRQDPGQGLRLIYYSQIVNDFQKGDIAEGYSVSREKKESFPLTVTSAQKNPTAFYLCASSREGDTEAFFGQGTRLTVV.

The V gene is TRBV28, the J gene TRBJ2-6; possibly TRBD1 or TRBD2 for D (5 bases each). Germline V gene lookup returns CDR1 MDHEN and CDR2 SYDVKM. The length of the CDR3 is 16 residues. Trimming cost V 1 base and J 4 bases, with 11 bases left between them. CDR3 amino acids: CASSLYGGIGANVLTF. The CDR3 bases are TGTGCCAGCAGTTTATATGGGGGTATCGGGGCCAACGTCCTGACTTTC.

This clone was counted once. The chain uses TRBV5-1 and TRBJ1-4; D is ambiguous. The CDR3 has 13 residues. Trimming pared 0 bases from V and 7 bases from J, leaving 7 bases between. The germline gives CDR1 SGHRS, CDR2 YFSETQ. The CDR3 protein is CASSLGSREKLFF. DNA for the CDR3: TGCGCCAGCAGCTTGGGTTCTCGTGAAAAACTGTTTTTT.

This chain joins TRBV6-2 or TRBV6-3 and TRBJ2-4, with 9 nucleotides matching TRBD2. V was pared by 0 bases and J by 8 bases, with 5 bases of the junction left unmatched. The germline V gene has CDR1 MNHEY and CDR2 SVGEGT. CDR3 size: 15 residues. The CDR3 sequence is CASSYSSGSVDIQYF. The CDR3 bases are TGTGCCAGCAGTTACTCTAGCGGGAGTGTGGACATTCAGTACTTC.